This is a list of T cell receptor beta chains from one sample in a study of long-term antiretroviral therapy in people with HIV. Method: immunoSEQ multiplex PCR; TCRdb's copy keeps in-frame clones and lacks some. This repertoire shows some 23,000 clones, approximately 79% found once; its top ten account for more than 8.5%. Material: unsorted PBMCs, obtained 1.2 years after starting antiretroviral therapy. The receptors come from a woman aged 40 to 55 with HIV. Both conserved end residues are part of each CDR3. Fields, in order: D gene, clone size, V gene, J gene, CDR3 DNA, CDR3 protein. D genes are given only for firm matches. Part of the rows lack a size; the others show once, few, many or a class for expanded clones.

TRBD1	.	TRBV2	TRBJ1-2	TGTGCCAGCAGTCTGACAGGGGGCGAGGTGAACTATGGCTACACCTTC	CASSLTGGEVNYGYTF
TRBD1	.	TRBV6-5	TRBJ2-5	TGTGCCAGCAGGCTTTCCGGGACAGGGAGGGAGACCCAGTACTTC	CASRLSGTGRETQYF
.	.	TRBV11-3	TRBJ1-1	TGTGCCAGCAGCTTTCGTCGGGGCACTGAAGCTTTCTTT	CASSFRRGTEAFF
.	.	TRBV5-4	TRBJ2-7	TGTGCCAGCAGCTTAGGCGGAGGGAACTACGAGCAGTACTTC	CASSLGGGNYEQYF
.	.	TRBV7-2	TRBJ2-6	TGTGCCAGCAGCCCAGTTTTAGGGGCTGGGGCCAACGTCCTGACTTTC	CASSPVLGAGANVLTF
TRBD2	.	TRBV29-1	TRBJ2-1	TGCAGCGTTGAAGGGACTAGCGGGAGTGGGTATGAGCAGTTCTTC	CSVEGTSGSGYEQFF
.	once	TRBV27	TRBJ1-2	TGTGCCAGCAGTACGGACGGAAGTAACTATGGCTACACCTTC	CASSTDGSNYGYTF
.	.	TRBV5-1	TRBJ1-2	TGCGCCAGCAGCCCGGGTGGGGTTAACGATGGCTACACCTTC	CASSPGGVNDGYTF
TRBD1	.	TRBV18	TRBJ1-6	TGTGCCAGCTCACCCTTTCGGACAGGGCAGAGCTCCTATAATTCACCCCTCCACTTT	CASSPFRTGQSSYNSPLHF
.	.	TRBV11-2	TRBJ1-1	TGTGCCAGCTCCCTCGGGTGGGGGGGAAACACTGAAGCTTTCTTT	CASSLGWGGNTEAFF
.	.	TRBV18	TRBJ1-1	TGTGCCAGCTCACCATCGGTGAGAGGATACACTGAAGCTTTCTTT	CASSPSVRGYTEAFF
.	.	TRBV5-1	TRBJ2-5	TGCGCCAGCAGTCGGGACGGTGAAGAGACCCAGTACTTC	CASSRDGEETQYF
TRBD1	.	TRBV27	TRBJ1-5	TGTGCCAGCAGTCAGGACAGGGTGGGCAATCAGCCCCAGCATTTT	CASSQDRVGNQPQHF
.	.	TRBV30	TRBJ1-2	TGTGCCTGGGCAGGGGCTAGCTATGGCTACACCTTC	CAWAGASYGYTF
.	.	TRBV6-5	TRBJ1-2	TGTGCCAGCAGTTACGGGCCGGACTATGGCTACACCTTC	CASSYGPDYGYTF
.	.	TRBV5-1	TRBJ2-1	TGCGCCAGCAGCTTGGAGCCTAGCCTCAATGAGCAGTTCTTC	CASSLEPSLNEQFF
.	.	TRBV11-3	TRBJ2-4	TGTGCCAGCAGCTTATTCAGCCTAGCCAAAAACATTCAGTACTTC	CASSLFSLAKNIQYF
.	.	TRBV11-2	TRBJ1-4	TGTGCCAGCAGCCGGGGGGGGCTGGGGGAAAAACTGTTTTTT	CASSRGGLGEKLFF
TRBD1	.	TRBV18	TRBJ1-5	TGTGCCAGCTCACCCGACAGGGGTGGAAATCAGCCCCAGCATTTT	CASSPDRGGNQPQHF
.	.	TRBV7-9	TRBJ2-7	TGTGCCAGCAGCTCGACAGTAATCTACGAGCAGTACTTC	CASSSTVIYEQYF
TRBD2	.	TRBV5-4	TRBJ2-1	TGTGCCAGCAGCGCCTCTAGCGGGTTAACCTACAATGAGCAGTTCTTC	CASSASSGLTYNEQFF
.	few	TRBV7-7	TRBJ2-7	TGTGCCAGCAGCTTAGCAGAGGGGGATTTCTACGAGCAGTACTTC	CASSLAEGDFYEQYF
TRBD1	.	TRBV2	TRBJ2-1	TGTGCCAGCAGGGCCCGGACAGGGCCGCCCTACAATGAGCAGTTCTTC	CASRARTGPPYNEQFF
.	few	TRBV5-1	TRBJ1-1	TGCGCCAGCAGCTTGACCGGGAACACTGAAGCTTTCTTT	CASSLTGNTEAFF